These T cell receptor beta chains were read from a single sample in a study of CD8 T cells in Susac syndrome. A single record per CDR3 protein comes from TCRdb applying MiXCR to the immunoSEQ multiplex PCR reads. This table has 170,000 or so distinct CDR3 sequences, under 95% appearing once. Sequencing used CD4+ T cells from PBMCs. These receptors all stem from a human donor with multiple sclerosis. Both conserved end residues are part of each CDR3.

CDR3 protein: CATSRMKGWAGEYNEQFF; V gene: TRBV15; J gene: TRBJ2-1
CDR3 protein: CASSSGQGGSYEQYF; V gene: TRBV11-2; J gene: TRBJ2-7
CDR3 protein: CASCLSGIGDTQYF; V gene: TRBV5-1; J gene: TRBJ2-3
CDR3 protein: CASSELGNYGYTF; V gene: TRBV2; J gene: TRBJ1-2
CDR3 protein: CASSQGPSPTYGYTF; V gene: TRBV3-1; J gene: TRBJ1-2
CDR3 protein: CASSPGYTDYEQYF; V gene: TRBV7-2; J gene: TRBJ2-7
CDR3 protein: CASSNPTAGPTDTQYF; V gene: TRBV28; J gene: TRBJ2-3
CDR3 protein: CSVERPGQGAGYTF; V gene: TRBV29-1; J gene: TRBJ1-2
CDR3 protein: CASSIGQVNTGELFF; V gene: TRBV7-3; J gene: TRBJ2-2
CDR3 protein: CASSLGASGHSGDEQFF; V gene: TRBV11-3; J gene: TRBJ2-1
CDR3 protein: CASSLEINQPQHF; V gene: TRBV7-2; J gene: TRBJ1-5
CDR3 protein: CASSLDRMETQYF; V gene: TRBV5-1; J gene: TRBJ2-5
CDR3 protein: CATGQRSYEQYF; V gene: TRBV24-1; J gene: TRBJ2-7
CDR3 protein: CSVEPGQGNYEQYF; V gene: TRBV29-1; J gene: TRBJ2-7
CDR3 protein: CATTGGYEQYF; V gene: TRBV6-1; J gene: TRBJ2-7
CDR3 protein: CASSFGGTTEAFF; V gene: TRBV5-1; J gene: TRBJ1-1
CDR3 protein: CSVPGGRGNEQFF; V gene: TRBV20-1; J gene: TRBJ2-1
CDR3 protein: CASGLVVRDSGNTIYF; V gene: TRBV12-5; J gene: TRBJ1-3
CDR3 protein: CASSLGQGGPHEQFF; V gene: TRBV12-3/TRBV12-4; J gene: TRBJ2-1
CDR3 protein: CARVSGGWAYNEQFF; V gene: TRBV6-2/TRBV6-3; J gene: TRBJ2-1
CDR3 protein: CASGRVGYYEQYF; V gene: TRBV27; J gene: TRBJ2-7
CDR3 protein: CSARSGPEQYF; V gene: TRBV20-1; J gene: TRBJ2-7
CDR3 protein: CASSQASGSRHEQYF; V gene: TRBV5-4; J gene: TRBJ2-7
CDR3 protein: CASSPRTGDYEQYF; V gene: TRBV7-6; J gene: TRBJ2-7
CDR3 protein: CASSYKGHLSETPTEQYF; V gene: TRBV6-2/TRBV6-3; J gene: TRBJ2-7
CDR3 protein: CSAPTPGRDNEQYF; V gene: TRBV20-1; J gene: TRBJ2-7
CDR3 protein: CAWSRGDFETQYF; V gene: TRBV30; J gene: TRBJ2-5
CDR3 protein: CASSFPGPRGGHEQFF; V gene: TRBV7-2; J gene: TRBJ2-1
CDR3 protein: CSAPTNQENEQYF; V gene: TRBV20-1; J gene: TRBJ2-7
CDR3 protein: CASSLGWTGSTDTQYF; V gene: TRBV12-3/TRBV12-4; J gene: TRBJ2-3
CDR3 protein: CSASKGLQSSYNEQFF; V gene: TRBV20-1; J gene: TRBJ2-1
CDR3 protein: CASSQGENIQYF; V gene: TRBV3-1; J gene: TRBJ2-4
CDR3 protein: CASSLGQIYGYTF; V gene: TRBV28; J gene: TRBJ1-2
CDR3 protein: CASRPSGFDGYTF; V gene: TRBV5-1; J gene: TRBJ1-2
CDR3 protein: CSVKGGTEAFF; V gene: TRBV29-1; J gene: TRBJ1-1
CDR3 protein: CASSVRTGGIEQFF; V gene: TRBV9; J gene: TRBJ2-1
CDR3 protein: CASSEGTRTNTEAFF; V gene: TRBV6-1; J gene: TRBJ1-1
CDR3 protein: CASSEPLNYGYTF; V gene: TRBV10-2; J gene: TRBJ1-2
CDR3 protein: CASSRGQGANSPLHF; V gene: TRBV7-9; J gene: TRBJ1-6
CDR3 protein: CASSQDFRQRMNTEAFF; V gene: TRBV3-1; J gene: TRBJ1-1
CDR3 protein: CASSLGRDRTGELFF; V gene: TRBV7-8; J gene: TRBJ2-2
CDR3 protein: CASGLSGYTF; V gene: TRBV19; J gene: TRBJ1-2
CDR3 protein: CAISGRPFDRVKETQYF; V gene: TRBV10-3; J gene: TRBJ2-5
CDR3 protein: CASGRVSYEQYF; V gene: TRBV7-2; J gene: TRBJ2-7
CDR3 protein: CAISESGSYEQYF; V gene: TRBV10-3; J gene: TRBJ2-7
CDR3 protein: CSALLAHEQYF; V gene: TRBV20-1; J gene: TRBJ2-7
CDR3 protein: CASSGPQAPGVAFF; V gene: TRBV2; J gene: TRBJ1-1
CDR3 protein: CAWSVTREGYNEQFF; V gene: TRBV30; J gene: TRBJ2-1